This T cell receptor beta chain is from a study of blood T cell repertoires in COVID-19. Whole-study context: Sites in the United States, Italy and Spain provided acute and convalescent COVID-19 samples.

This clone has just a few counts. Methods used by the authors: Estimation of nucleated cell counts was performed using reference gene primer amplification. Repertoires were generated with immunoSEQ multiplex PCR, while TCRdb's copy carries only in-frame clones and drops some. V, J and clone size were drawn from that table, and D and trimming were deduced from the DNA. The table lists 29,000 or so clones, roughly 80% of them singletons, with 8% to 10% in the top ten. The ends were cut back, 7 bases at V and 4 bases at J, with 11 bases in the middle. Germline loops: CDR1 SNHLY, CDR2 FYNNEI. This CDR3 has 12 amino acids.

Material: peripheral blood. The chain couples TRBV2 to TRBJ2-7; weak D call: TRBD2 (5 bases). The sequence was collected from a man at least 80 years old with active COVID-19. The CDR3 sequence is CASNIPGYEQYF. DNA for the CDR3: TGTGCCAGCAATATTCCGGGATACGAGCAGTACTTC.